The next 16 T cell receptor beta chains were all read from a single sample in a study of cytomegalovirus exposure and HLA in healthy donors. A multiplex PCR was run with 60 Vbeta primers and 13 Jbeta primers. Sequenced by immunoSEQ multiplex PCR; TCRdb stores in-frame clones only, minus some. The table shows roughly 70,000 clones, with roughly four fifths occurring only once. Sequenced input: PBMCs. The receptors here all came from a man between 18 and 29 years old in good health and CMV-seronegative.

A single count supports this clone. The CDR3 region has the DNA TGTGCCAGCAGCTTCGGTAGCAATCAGCCCCAGCATTTT. Protein: CASSFGSNQPQHF. The chain has TRBV7-9 and TRBJ1-5, with no clear D. The CDR3 loop spans 13 amino acids. CDR1 and CDR2 (germline): SEHNR, FQNEAQ (reference sequence). Between the trimmed V and J ends, which lost 3 bases and 0 bases, there was a span of 3 bases.

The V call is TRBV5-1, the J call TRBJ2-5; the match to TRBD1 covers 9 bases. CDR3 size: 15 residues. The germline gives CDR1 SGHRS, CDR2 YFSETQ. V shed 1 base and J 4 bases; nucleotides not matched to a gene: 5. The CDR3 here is CASSLLGQGGETQYF. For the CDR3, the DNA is TGCGCCAGCAGCTTGCTGGGACAGGGAGGAGAGACCCAGTACTTC.

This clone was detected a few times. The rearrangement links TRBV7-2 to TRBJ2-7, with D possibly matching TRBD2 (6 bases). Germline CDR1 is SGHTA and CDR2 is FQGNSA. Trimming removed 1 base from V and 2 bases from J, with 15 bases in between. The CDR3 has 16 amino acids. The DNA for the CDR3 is TGTGCCAGCAGCTTAGGCCGGGAGAGGTCCCCCTACGAGCAGTACTTC. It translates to CASSLGRERSPYEQYF.

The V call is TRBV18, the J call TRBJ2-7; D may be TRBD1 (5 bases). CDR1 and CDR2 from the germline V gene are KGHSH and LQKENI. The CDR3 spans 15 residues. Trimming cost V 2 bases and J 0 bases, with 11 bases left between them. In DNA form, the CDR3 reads TGTGCCAGCTCACCATTACAGGACCGCTCCTACGAGCAGTACTTC. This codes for CASSPLQDRSYEQYF. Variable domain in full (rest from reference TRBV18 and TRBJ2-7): NAGVMQNPRHLVRRRGQEARLRCSPMKGHSHVYWYRQLPEEGLKFMVYLQKENIIDESGMPKERFSAEFPKEGPSILRIQQVVRGDSAAYFCASSPLQDRSYEQYFGPGTRLTVT.

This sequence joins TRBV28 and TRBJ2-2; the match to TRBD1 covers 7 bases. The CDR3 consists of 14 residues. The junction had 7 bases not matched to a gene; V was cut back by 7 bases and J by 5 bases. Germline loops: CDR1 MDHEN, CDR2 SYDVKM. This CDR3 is CASTVQGLTGELFF. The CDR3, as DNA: TGTGCCAGCACAGTACAGGGGTTGACCGGGGAGCTGTTTTTT.

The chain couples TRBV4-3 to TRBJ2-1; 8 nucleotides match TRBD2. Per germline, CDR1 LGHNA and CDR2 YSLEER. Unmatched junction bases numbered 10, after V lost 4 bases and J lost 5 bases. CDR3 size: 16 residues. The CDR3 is CASSPEGGGLNNEQFF. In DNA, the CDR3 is TGCGCCAGCAGCCCCGAGGGCGGGGGGCTTAACAATGAGCAGTTCTTC.

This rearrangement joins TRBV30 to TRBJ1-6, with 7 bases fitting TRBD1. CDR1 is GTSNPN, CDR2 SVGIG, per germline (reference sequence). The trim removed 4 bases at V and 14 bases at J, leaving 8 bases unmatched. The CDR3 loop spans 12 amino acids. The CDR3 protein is CAWTGGRLALHF. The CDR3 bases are TGTGCCTGGACAGGGGGGAGGTTGGCCCTCCACTTT. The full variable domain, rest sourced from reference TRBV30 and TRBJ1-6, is SQTIHQWPATLVQPVGSPLSLECTVEGTSNPNLYWYRQAAGRGLQLLFYSVGIGQISSEVPQNLSASRPQDRQFILSSKKLLLSDSGFYLCAWTGGRLALHFGNGTRLTVT.

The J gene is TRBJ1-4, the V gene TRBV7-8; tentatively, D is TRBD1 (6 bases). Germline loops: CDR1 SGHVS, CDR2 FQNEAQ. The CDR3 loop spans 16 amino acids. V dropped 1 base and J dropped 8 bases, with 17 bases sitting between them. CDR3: CASSLGDTIGGEKLFF. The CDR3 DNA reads TGTGCCAGCAGCTTAGGGGACACCATTGGGGGAGAAAAACTGTTTTTT.

The CDR3 nucleotides read TGTGCCAGCATGACAGGGGATGAAAAACTGTTTTTT. Encoded protein: CASMTGDEKLFF. This chain connects TRBV11-3 to TRBJ1-4, with 8 bases matching TRBD1. CDR1 is SGHNT, CDR2 YENEEA, per germline. V shed 7 bases and J 6 bases; nucleotides not matched to a gene: 1. CDR3 length equals 12 residues.

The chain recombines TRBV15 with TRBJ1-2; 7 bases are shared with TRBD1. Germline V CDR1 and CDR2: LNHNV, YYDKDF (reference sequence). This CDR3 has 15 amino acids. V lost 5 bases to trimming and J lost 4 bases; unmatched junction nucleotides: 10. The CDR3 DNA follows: TGTGCCACCAGCCCGATGGGACAGTTATCCTATGGCTACACCTTC. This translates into CATSPMGQLSYGYTF.

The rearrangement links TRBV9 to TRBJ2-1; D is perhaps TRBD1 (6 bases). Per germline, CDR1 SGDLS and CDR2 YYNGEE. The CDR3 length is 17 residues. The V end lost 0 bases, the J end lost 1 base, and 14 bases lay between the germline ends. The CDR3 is CASSVVGGRVSYNEQFF. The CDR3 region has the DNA TGTGCCAGCAGCGTAGTTGGGGGCCGGGTATCCTACAATGAGCAGTTCTTC.

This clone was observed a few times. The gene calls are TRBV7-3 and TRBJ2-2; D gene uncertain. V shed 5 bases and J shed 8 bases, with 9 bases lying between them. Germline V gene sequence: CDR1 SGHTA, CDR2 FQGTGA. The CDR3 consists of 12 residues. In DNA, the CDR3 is TGTGCCAGCAGCCGCGGTCGGGGGGAGCTGTTTTTT. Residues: CASSRGRGELFF.

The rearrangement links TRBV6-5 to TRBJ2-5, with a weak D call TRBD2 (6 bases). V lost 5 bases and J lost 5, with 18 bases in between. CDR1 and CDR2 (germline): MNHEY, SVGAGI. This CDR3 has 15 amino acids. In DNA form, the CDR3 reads TGTGCCAGCAGTCACACAAACGGGGGTGATGAGACCCAGTACTTC. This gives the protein CASSHTNGGDETQYF.

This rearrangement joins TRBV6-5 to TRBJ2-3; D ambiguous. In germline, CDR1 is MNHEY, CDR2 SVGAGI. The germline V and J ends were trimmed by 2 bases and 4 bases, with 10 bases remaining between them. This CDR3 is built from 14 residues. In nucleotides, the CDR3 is TGTGCCAGCAGTTACGAGGCTTGGGCAGATACGCAGTATTTT. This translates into CASSYEAWADTQYF.

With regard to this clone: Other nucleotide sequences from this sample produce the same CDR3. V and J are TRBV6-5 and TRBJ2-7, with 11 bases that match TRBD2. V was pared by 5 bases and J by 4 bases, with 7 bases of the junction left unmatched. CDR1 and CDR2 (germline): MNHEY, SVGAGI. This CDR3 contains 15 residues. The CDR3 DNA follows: TGTGCCAGCAGTCAGCTAGCGGGAGGTGTTTACGAGCAGTACTTC. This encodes CASSQLAGGVYEQYF.

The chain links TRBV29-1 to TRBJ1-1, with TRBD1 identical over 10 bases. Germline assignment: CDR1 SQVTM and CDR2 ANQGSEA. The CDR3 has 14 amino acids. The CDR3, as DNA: TGCACCCCCGTGGCCGGGACAGGGGCCCCTGAAGCTTTCTTT. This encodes CTPVAGTGAPEAFF.